Sequencing of this TCR beta chain was carried out in a study of cytomegalovirus exposure and HLA in healthy donors. Deletions cut 7 bases from V and 1 base from J, with 15 bases between. Germline assignment: CDR1 SGHNT and CDR2 YYREEE (reference sequence). This CDR3 comprises 14 residues. This table comes from immunoSEQ multiplex PCR, and its TCRdb copy is limited to in-frame clones, with some not included. The sample consists of about 160,000 clones, approximately 86% of them appearing once. The receptor's source is a woman aged 18-30 years in good health and CMV-seronegative. Material: PBMCs. This sequence joins TRBV5-4 and TRBJ2-7; D possibly corresponds to TRBD1 (6 bases). Written as DNA, the CDR3 is TGTGCCAGCGGCCGACGGACAGATTCCTACGAGCAGTACTTC. It is translated as CASGRRTDSYEQYF.